The 28 T cell receptor beta chains listed next were all sequenced from one sample in a study of beta chain features in type 1 diabetes. Study-wide results and limits: Type 1 diabetes patients had moderately but significantly shorter TCRB CDR3s in all four CD4+ subsets.

What these receptors recognize is not known. Expressed TCRB transcripts were sequenced because the isolated RNA had all been reverse transcribed beforehand. Profiling relied on immunoSEQ multiplex PCR, and the TCRdb table lists in-frame clones only, not all of them. The table includes about 120,000 clones, roughly 17% detected once. The source material was central memory CD4+ T cells from blood. These receptors came from a man between 18 and 29 years old with type 1 diabetes.

This clone has ten or more counts. V gene TRBV2 combines with J gene TRBJ2-7; D remains unclear. The CDR3 extends over 14 amino acids. CDR1 and CDR2 (germline): SNHLY, FYNNEI. Deletions cut 6 bases from V and 3 bases from J, with 15 bases between. DNA for the CDR3: TGTGCCAGCAGCCTCCGATTGGGAATCTACGAGCAGTACTTC. Its protein is CASSLRLGIYEQYF.

This clone was seen only a few times. The V and J genes are TRBV7-9 and TRBJ2-2; unclear D gene. The CDR3 is 16 amino acids. Germline V gene sequence: CDR1 SEHNR, CDR2 FQNEAQ (reference sequence). V was clipped by 0 bases and J by 0 bases, with 8 bases between them. CDR3 DNA sequence: TGTGCCAGCAGCTTAGCGGCGTTGGCGAACACCGGGGAGCTGTTTTTT. It encodes CASSLAALANTGELFF.

The sample holds a few counts of this clone. The rearrangement joins TRBV11-2 to TRBJ2-1; TRBD2 matches 7 bases. The germline V gene encodes CDR1 SGHAT and CDR2 FQNNGV. The trim removed 5 bases at V and 0 bases at J, leaving 4 bases unmatched. This CDR3 contains 15 residues. CDR3 loop: CASSRRETSYNEQFF. The DNA for the CDR3 is TGTGCCAGCAGCAGGCGGGAGACCTCCTACAATGAGCAGTTCTTC.

This clone was seen at least ten times. This chain links TRBV4-1 with TRBJ1-4; the match to TRBD1 covers 9 bases. Germline V gives CDR1 MGHRA, CDR2 YSYEKL. This CDR3 is 15 amino acids long. V shed 3 bases and J 5 bases; nucleotides not matched to a gene: 4. This chain's CDR3 is CASSQSGTGNEKLFF. The CDR3 nucleotides are TGCGCCAGCAGCCAGTCCGGGACAGGGAATGAAAAACTGTTTTTT.

The genes are TRBV9 and TRBJ1-5, with D tentatively TRBD1 (5 bases). The V end was cut by 0 bases, the J end by 0 bases, with 10 bases between. This CDR3 has 16 amino acids. From germline, CDR1 is SGDLS and CDR2 YYNGEE. This chain's CDR3 is CASSVGQGNSNQPQHF. The DNA for the CDR3 is TGTGCCAGCAGCGTAGGTCAGGGTAATAGCAATCAGCCCCAGCATTTT.

This clone occurred many times. This sequence joins TRBV10-3 and TRBJ2-7; D unresolved. Trimming cost V 5 bases and J 3 bases, with 5 bases left between them. The CDR3 has 11 amino acids. The germline CDR1 and CDR2 sequences are ENHRY and SYGVKD. The CDR3 loop reads CAISPDYEQYF. DNA for the CDR3: TGTGCCATCAGTCCTGACTACGAGCAGTACTTC.

The chain links TRBV6-5 to TRBJ2-7; D gene uncertain. V was clipped by 5 bases and J by 1 base, with 6 bases between them. Germline CDR1 MNHEY, CDR2 SVGAGI. The CDR3 length is 12 residues. The CDR3 here is CASSEMSYEQYF. DNA for the CDR3: TGTGCCAGCAGTGAAATGTCCTACGAGCAGTACTTC.

The V gene is TRBV7-9, the J gene TRBJ2-7, with D unresolved. The CDR3 runs to 19 residues. Trimming cost V 4 bases and J 0 bases, with 25 bases left between them. Per germline, CDR1 SEHNR and CDR2 FQNEAQ (reference sequence). The CDR3 reads CASSSSRGSPRSHSYEQYF. In nucleotides, the CDR3 is TGTGCCAGCAGCTCCTCCCGAGGCAGCCCCCGATCCCACTCCTACGAGCAGTACTTC.

This clone has a handful of counts. This rearrangement joins TRBV6-5 to TRBJ1-2; the match to TRBD1 covers 8 bases. V lost 4 bases, J lost 12 bases, and 7 bases stayed unmatched. The CDR3 sequence is 12 residues long. Germline V gene data show CDR1 as MNHEY and CDR2 as SVGAGI. CDR3 amino acids: CASSFGQGGNTF. The CDR3, as DNA: TGTGCCAGCAGTTTCGGACAGGGAGGTAACACCTTC.

This clone was detected a few times. V and J are TRBV10-3 and TRBJ2-1, with 10 bases aligning to TRBD2. Looked up from germline, CDR1 is ENHRY and CDR2 is SYGVKD. This CDR3 region has 17 residues. V shed 8 bases and J 3 bases; nucleotides not matched to a gene: 13. CDR3 sequence: CAIASIERGGSYNEQFF. The CDR3 DNA is TGTGCCATCGCCTCTATCGAGCGGGGGGGTAGCTACAATGAGCAGTTCTTC.

This clone has more than one count but fewer than ten. The chain joins TRBV2 to TRBJ2-5; D is possibly TRBD2 (5 bases). Germline V gene sequence: CDR1 SNHLY, CDR2 FYNNEI. The CDR3 covers 12 residues. The V and J ends lost 8 bases and 5 bases respectively, with 12 bases between them. CDR3 DNA: TGTGCCAGCTCCCCTAGCAGGGAGACCCAGTACTTC. Translated: CASSPSRETQYF.

The rearrangement links TRBV6-4 to TRBJ2-1, with 8 bases aligning to TRBD2. Germline trimming cut 8 bases from V and 1 base from J; bases unmatched to any gene: 16. CDR3 length: 18 amino acids. CDR1 and CDR2 from the germline V gene are MRHNA and SNTAGT. The CDR3 DNA follows: TGTGCCAGCTGGGGGACGAAAACAAGCGGGAGTTCCTACAATGAGCAGTTCTTC. It encodes CASWGTKTSGSSYNEQFF.

This clone showed up just a few times. The V and J genes are TRBV6-6 and TRBJ2-4; TRBD1 might be the D (6 bases). V was pared by 0 bases and J by 6 bases, with 12 bases between. Germline assignment: CDR1 MNHNY and CDR2 SVGAGI (reference sequence). The CDR3 contains 15 residues. CDR3 region: CASSYSAGAANIQYF. The CDR3 DNA is TGTGCCAGCAGTTACTCTGCAGGGGCGGCAAACATTCAGTACTTC.

This clone was counted ten times or more. The J gene is TRBJ2-6, the V gene TRBV5-1; maybe TRBD1 (5 bases). The CDR3 is 17 amino acids. CDR1 is SGHRS, CDR2 YFSETQ, per germline. V lost 2 bases and J 1 base, leaving 13 bases between the germline ends. DNA for the CDR3: TGCGCCAGCAGCTTCACCACGACAGCTTCTGGGGCCAACGTCCTGACTTTC. This gives the protein CASSFTTTASGANVLTF.

This clone was observed a handful of times. The J gene is TRBJ2-1, the V gene TRBV7-2; TRBD1 matches at 9 bases. V dropped 3 bases and J dropped 8; count of bases not matched to a gene: 5. Per germline, CDR1 SGHTA and CDR2 FQGNSA. This CDR3 is built from 14 residues. In nucleotides, the CDR3 is TGTGCCAGCAGCTTCCGGGACAGGGACCATGAGCAGTTCTTC. Translating gives CASSFRDRDHEQFF.

This clone came up a few times. The sample holds other DNA sequences that translate to the same CDR3. The rearrangement uses TRBV30 and TRBJ2-3, with D unresolved. Germline V CDR1 and CDR2: GTSNPN, SVGIG (reference sequence). V dropped 1 base and J dropped 4 bases, with 3 bases sitting between them. This CDR3 comprises 11 residues. CDR3 sequence: CAWSGADTQYF. In DNA, the CDR3 is TGTGCCTGGAGTGGGGCAGATACGCAGTATTTT.

The chain combines TRBV5-1 with TRBJ2-7; 10 bases agree with TRBD1. This CDR3 contains 14 residues. Germline CDR1 is SGHRS and CDR2 is YFSETQ. The V segment lost 3 bases and the J segment 3 bases; nucleotides outside the gene matches: 3. This CDR3 reads CASSSGQGGYEQYF. Written as DNA, the CDR3 is TGCGCCAGCAGCTCTGGACAGGGGGGCTACGAGCAGTACTTC. The full variable domain, completed using reference TRBV5-1 and TRBJ2-7, is KAGVTQTPRYLIKTRGQQVTLSCSPISGHRSVSWYQQTPGQGLQFLFEYFSETQRNKGNFPGRFSGRQFSNSRSEMNVSTLELGDSALYLCASSSGQGGYEQYFGPGTRLTVT.

By sample fraction, this clone is medium-sized. The chain has TRBV2 and TRBJ2-5; no definite D call. The V end was cut by 3 bases, the J end by 2 bases, with 7 bases between. Germline V gene lookup returns CDR1 SNHLY and CDR2 FYNNEI. The CDR3 runs 13 residues. The CDR3 protein is CASSDWMQETQYF. The CDR3 DNA reads TGTGCCAGCAGTGATTGGATGCAAGAGACCCAGTACTTC.

This clone was found a few times. V usage is TRBV11-3 and J usage is TRBJ1-2; D remains ambiguous. Per the germline V gene, CDR1 is SGHNT and CDR2 is YENEEA. The CDR3 runs to 9 residues. V shed 3 bases and J shed 9 bases, with 2 bases lying between them. CDR3 sequence: CASSFSYTF. In DNA, the CDR3 is TGTGCCAGCAGCTTTAGCTACACCTTC.

This clone was seen a few times. This chain uses TRBV25-1 with TRBJ1-1; perhaps TRBD1 as D (6 bases). The CDR3 runs to 15 residues. CDR1 is MGHDK, CDR2 SYGVNS, per germline. Trimming took 3 bases from V and 1 from J, leaving 12 bases between them. Written as DNA, the CDR3 is TGTGCCAGCAGTGATCCAACACAGGGGAACACTGAAGCTTTCTTT. This encodes CASSDPTQGNTEAFF.

V and J are TRBV7-2 and TRBJ2-1, with 13 bases matching TRBD2. Per germline, CDR1 SGHTA and CDR2 FQGNSA. The V segment lost 3 bases and the J segment 4 bases; nucleotides outside the gene matches: 0. This CDR3 contains 15 residues. CDR3 region: CASSLGLAGYNEQFF. For the CDR3, the DNA is TGTGCCAGCAGCTTGGGACTAGCGGGGTACAATGAGCAGTTCTTC.

The chain employs TRBV18 and TRBJ2-5; D is possibly TRBD2 (7 bases). CDR3 size: 14 residues. Germline V gene lookup returns CDR1 KGHSH and CDR2 LQKENI. V lost 10 bases, J lost 0 bases, and 15 bases lay in between. CDR3 sequence (DNA): TGTGCCACCCGTGGGGGGGCGAACCAAGAGACCCAGTACTTC. The encoded protein is CATRGGANQETQYF.

This clone was observed many times. The chain is built from TRBV29-1 and TRBJ1-5, with D perhaps TRBD1 (5 bases). CDR1 is SQVTM, CDR2 ANQGSEA, per germline. The CDR3 totals 15 residues. V lost 4 bases and J lost 3, with 16 bases in between. CDR3 protein: CSVGGPGTTNQPQHF. The CDR3 DNA reads TGCAGCGTTGGGGGCCCGGGCACCACCAATCAGCCCCAGCATTTT.

This clone was detected ten times or more. This sequence joins TRBV14 and TRBJ2-1; TRBD1 matches 8 bases. Per the germline V gene, CDR1 is SGHDN and CDR2 is FVKESK. V trimming: 5 bases; J trimming: 5 bases; junction bases outside the gene matches: 14. This CDR3 is built from 17 residues. The CDR3: CASSNAPGGDSNNEQFF. CDR3 bases: TGTGCCAGCAGCAACGCCCCAGGGGGCGATTCTAACAATGAGCAGTTCTTC.

The rearrangement uses TRBV2 and TRBJ2-5; TRBD1 matches at 10 bases. After removal of 4 bases from V and 3 bases from J, the junction contained 5 bases not matched to a gene. CDR1 is SNHLY, CDR2 FYNNEI, per germline. This CDR3 region has 15 residues. CDR3 in DNA: TGTGCCAGCAGTGGGATGACAGGGGGCGAAGAGACCCAGTACTTC. Its translation: CASSGMTGGEETQYF.

The sample holds many counts of this clone. The chain uses TRBV11-2 and TRBJ2-2; D not resolved. The CDR3 has 14 amino acids. V shed 10 bases and J shed 1 base, with 13 bases lying between them. The germline V gene encodes CDR1 SGHAT and CDR2 FQNNGV. CDR3: CATARAGNTGELFF. The CDR3 DNA sequence: TGTGCCACCGCTCGGGCAGGGAACACCGGGGAGCTGTTTTTT.

The V call is TRBV19, the J call TRBJ2-1; D remains ambiguous. V gave up 7 bases and J gave up 7 bases, with 26 bases separating them. Per the germline V gene, CDR1 is LNHDA and CDR2 is SQIVND (reference sequence). This CDR3 is built from 17 residues. For the CDR3, the DNA is TGTGCCAGTACTAGTCGAGAGACTCTGTTTGTATTTAATGAGCAGTTCTTC. Residues: CASTSRETLFVFNEQFF.

This clone was found many times. The J gene is TRBJ2-2, the V gene TRBV30; D not resolved. V dropped 0 bases and J dropped 3 bases, with 8 bases sitting between them. The length of the CDR3 is 14 residues. The germline V gene has CDR1 GTSNPN and CDR2 SVGIG (reference sequence). CDR3 sequence: CAWSVGSYTGELFF. For the CDR3, the DNA is TGTGCCTGGAGTGTAGGCTCTTACACCGGGGAGCTGTTTTTT. Full variable domain (rest looked up from reference TRBV30 and TRBJ2-2): SQTIHQWPATLVQPVGSPLSLECTVEGTSNPNLYWYRQAAGRGLQLLFYSVGIGQISSEVPQNLSASRPQDRQFILSSKKLLLSDSGFYLCAWSVGSYTGELFFGEGSRLTVL.